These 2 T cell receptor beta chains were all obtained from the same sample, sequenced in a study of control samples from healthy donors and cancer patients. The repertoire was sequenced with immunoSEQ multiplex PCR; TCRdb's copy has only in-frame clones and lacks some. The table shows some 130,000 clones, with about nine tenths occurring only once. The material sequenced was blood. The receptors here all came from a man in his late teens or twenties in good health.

CDR3 coding DNA: TGTGCCAGCAGCCAAGTCGGGGCTAGCGGATACACAGATACGCAGTATTTT. Translation gives CASSQVGASGYTDTQYF. This chain uses TRBV3-1 (or the pseudogene TRBV3-2) with TRBJ2-3, with 7 bases identical to TRBD2. V lost 1 base and J lost 2; bases outside the gene matches: 9. CDR1 is LGHDT and CDR2 is YNNKEL in the germline V gene (reference sequence). This CDR3 spans 17 amino acids.

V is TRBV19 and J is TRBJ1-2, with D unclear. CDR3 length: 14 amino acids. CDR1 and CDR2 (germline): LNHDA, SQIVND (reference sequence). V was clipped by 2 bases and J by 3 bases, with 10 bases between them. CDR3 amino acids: CASSIQQRYYGYTF. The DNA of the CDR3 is TGTGCCAGTAGTATACAACAGAGATACTATGGCTACACCTTC.